The T cell receptor beta chain under discussion was sequenced for a study of radiotherapy plus CTLA-4 blockade in lung cancer. The germline V and J ends were trimmed by 4 bases and 1 base, with 4 bases remaining between them. CDR1 SGDLS and CDR2 YYNGEE come from the germline V gene. The CDR3 loop spans 12 amino acids. This clone was counted only a few times. TCRdb's copy holds only in-frame clones and misses some; the assay was immunoSEQ multiplex PCR. Here the sample spans some 70,000 clones, around 80% being singletons. The material sequenced was peripheral blood, taken from a patient treated with radiotherapy plus ipilimumab. This receptor was obtained from a human donor with non-small cell lung cancer who had a complete response to radiotherapy plus ipilimumab. The chain links TRBV9 to TRBJ2-3, with unresolved D. This CDR3 reads CASSSRTDTQYF. The CDR3 DNA follows: TGTGCCAGCAGCTCCCGCACAGATACGCAGTATTTT.